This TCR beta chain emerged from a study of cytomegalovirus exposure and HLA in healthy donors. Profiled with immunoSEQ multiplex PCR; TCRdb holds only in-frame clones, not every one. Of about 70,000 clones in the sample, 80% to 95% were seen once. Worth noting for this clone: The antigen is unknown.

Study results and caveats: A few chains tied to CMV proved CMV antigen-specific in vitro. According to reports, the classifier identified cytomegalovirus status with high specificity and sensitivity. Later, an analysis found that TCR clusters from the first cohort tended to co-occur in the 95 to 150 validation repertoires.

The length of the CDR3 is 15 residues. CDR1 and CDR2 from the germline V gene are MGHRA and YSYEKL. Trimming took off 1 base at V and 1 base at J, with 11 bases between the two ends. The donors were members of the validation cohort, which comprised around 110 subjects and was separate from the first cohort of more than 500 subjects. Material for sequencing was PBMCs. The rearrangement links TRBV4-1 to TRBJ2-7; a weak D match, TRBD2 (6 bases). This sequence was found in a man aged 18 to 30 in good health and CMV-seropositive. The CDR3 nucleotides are TGCGCCAGCAGCCAAGTTGAAGGGAGGTCCTACGAGCAGTACTTC. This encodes CASSQVEGRSYEQYF.